This TCR beta chain was recorded in a study of blood T cell repertoires in COVID-19. Study-wide context: The cDNA or gDNA used as material had been derived from T cells, B-cell-depleted T cells, or PBMCs.

Ages ranged from about 18 to 89 years, with residence in about two dozen US areas. In this sample, this clone turned up once. This CDR3 is built from 12 residues. Germline values: CDR1 SNHLY, CDR2 FYNNEI. Trimming removed 3 bases from V and 3 bases from J, with 5 bases in between. The repertoire was sequenced with immunoSEQ multiplex PCR; TCRdb's copy has only in-frame clones and lacks some. This table holds more than 300,000 clones, approximately 90% found once. The sequencing sample was made of PBMCs or T cells enriched from blood (not recorded which). The source of this sequence is a woman younger than 30 who had recovered from COVID-19. The rearrangement joins TRBV2 to TRBJ1-1, with D unresolved. CDR3 in DNA: TGTGCCAGCAGTGACAGGTACACTGAAGCTTTCTTT. Its translation is CASSDRYTEAFF.